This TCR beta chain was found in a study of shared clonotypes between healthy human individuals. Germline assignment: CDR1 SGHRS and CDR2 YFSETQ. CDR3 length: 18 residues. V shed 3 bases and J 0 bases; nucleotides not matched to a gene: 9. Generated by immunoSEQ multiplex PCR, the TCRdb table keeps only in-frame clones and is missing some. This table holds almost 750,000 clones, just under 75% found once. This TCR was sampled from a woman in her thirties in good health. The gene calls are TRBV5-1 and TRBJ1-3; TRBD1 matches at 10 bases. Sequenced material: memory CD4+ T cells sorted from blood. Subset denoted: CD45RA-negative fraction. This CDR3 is CASSWGQGNAGSGNTIYF. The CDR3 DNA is TGCGCCAGCAGCTGGGGACAGGGGAACGCCGGCTCTGGAAACACCATATATTTT.